Given below is one T cell receptor beta chain in context. The source of the sample is a study of T cell changes during pregnancy in multiple sclerosis. The table came from immunoSEQ multiplex PCR; TCRdb's copy has only in-frame clones and leaves some out. The data hold tens of thousands of clones, with 90% observed a single time. The input for sequencing was peripheral blood, taken in the third trimester of pregnancy. The receptor's source is a female donor in good health, enrolled as a control in a pregnancy study.

This CDR3 reads CASSAYKGGGDTEAFF. The DNA of the CDR3 is TGTGCCAGCAGTGCCTACAAAGGAGGGGGCGACACTGAAGCTTTCTTT. The genes are TRBV25-1 and TRBJ1-1, with 7 bases fitting TRBD1. The trim removed 4 bases at V and 3 bases at J, leaving 11 bases unmatched. The CDR3 has 16 residues. CDR1 MGHDK and CDR2 SYGVNS come from the germline V gene. Full variable domain (outside the CDR3, taken from reference TRBV25-1 and TRBJ1-1): EADIYQTPRYLVIGTGKKITLECSQTMGHDKMYWYQQDPGMELHLIHYSYGVNSTEKGDLSSESTVSRIRTEHFPLTLESARPSHTSQYLCASSAYKGGGDTEAFFGQGTRLTVV.